This is a list of T cell receptor beta chains from one sample in a study of cytomegalovirus exposure and HLA in healthy donors. Only in-frame clones appear in the TCRdb table, and some are missing; sequencing was by immunoSEQ multiplex PCR. The sample includes under 200,000 clones, around 79% of them seen just once. The specimen sequenced was PBMCs. The receptors derive from a middle-aged woman in good health and CMV-seropositive. Both conserved end residues are part of each CDR3. Each record gives: clone size, D gene, J gene, V gene, CDR3 DNA, CDR3 protein. A D gene is named only where the DNA matches it firmly. Not every row has a clone size; where given, it reads once, few, many or a size class.

clone_size: .; d_call: TRBD1; j_call: TRBJ1-5; v_call: TRBV28; cdr3_nt: TGTGCCAGCAGCCGCAATTCCGGGACAGGGACCAATCAGCCCCAGCATTTT; cdr3_aa: CASSRNSGTGTNQPQHF
clone_size: few; d_call: TRBD1; j_call: TRBJ1-5; v_call: TRBV5-6; cdr3_nt: TGTGCCAGCAGCTCTTGGAAGGGGGCAGGTGGTCAGCCCCAGCATTTT; cdr3_aa: CASSSWKGAGGQPQHF
clone_size: .; d_call: TRBD2; j_call: TRBJ2-1; v_call: TRBV7-8; cdr3_nt: TGTGCCAGCAGCTTATCAGCGGGGGGGCCAGTCGAGCAGTTCTTC; cdr3_aa: CASSLSAGGPVEQFF
clone_size: .; d_call: .; j_call: TRBJ1-5; v_call: TRBV18; cdr3_nt: TGTGCCAGCTCACCAGGGGGCAACCAGCCCCAGCATTTT; cdr3_aa: CASSPGGNQPQHF
clone_size: few; d_call: TRBD2; j_call: TRBJ2-4; v_call: TRBV7-2; cdr3_nt: TGTGCCAGCAGCTTAGTCGGGGGGGAGGGAATTCAGTACTTC; cdr3_aa: CASSLVGGEGIQYF
clone_size: .; d_call: .; j_call: TRBJ2-3; v_call: TRBV7-2; cdr3_nt: TGTGCCAGCAGCTTAGGACTAGGTCACGGAGATACGCAGTATTTT; cdr3_aa: CASSLGLGHGDTQYF
clone_size: .; d_call: .; j_call: TRBJ1-6; v_call: TRBV4-3; cdr3_nt: TGCGCCAGCAGCCAAGAGAGTGGTTCACCCCTCCACTTT; cdr3_aa: CASSQESGSPLHF
clone_size: few; d_call: .; j_call: TRBJ2-5; v_call: TRBV19; cdr3_nt: TGTGCCAGTAGTATGGTCAGGCAAGAGACCCAGTACTTC; cdr3_aa: CASSMVRQETQYF
clone_size: few; d_call: .; j_call: TRBJ2-3; v_call: TRBV18; cdr3_nt: TGTGCCAGCTCTAGGGCTAGCGCTGGGCGGGATACGCAGTATTTT; cdr3_aa: CASSRASAGRDTQYF
clone_size: .; d_call: TRBD2; j_call: TRBJ2-3; v_call: TRBV5-1; cdr3_nt: TGCGCCAGCAGCCCAAGTAGCGGGAGTTTCGAGGAAGATACGCAGTATTTT; cdr3_aa: CASSPSSGSFEEDTQYF
clone_size: .; d_call: .; j_call: TRBJ2-2; v_call: TRBV19; cdr3_nt: TGTGCCAGTAGTGGGCGGGCCGGGACCGGGGAGCTGTTTTTT; cdr3_aa: CASSGRAGTGELFF
clone_size: .; d_call: .; j_call: TRBJ1-6; v_call: TRBV30; cdr3_nt: TGTGCCTGGAGTGTACTAACCCGAAATTCACCCCTCCACTTT; cdr3_aa: CAWSVLTRNSPLHF
clone_size: .; d_call: .; j_call: TRBJ2-6; v_call: TRBV27; cdr3_nt: TGTGCCAGCAGTTTGTCATCTGGGGCCAACGTCCTGACTTTC; cdr3_aa: CASSLSSGANVLTF
clone_size: .; d_call: .; j_call: TRBJ1-1; v_call: TRBV19; cdr3_nt: TGTGCCAGTAGTATAGTAGGCGGACAAGGGGGCACTGAAGCTTTCTTT; cdr3_aa: CASSIVGGQGGTEAFF
clone_size: once; d_call: TRBD1; j_call: TRBJ1-2; v_call: TRBV2; cdr3_nt: TGTGCCAGCAGAACACAGGGGGCGGGTGGCTACACCTTC; cdr3_aa: CASRTQGAGGYTF
clone_size: .; d_call: .; j_call: TRBJ2-3; v_call: TRBV6-5; cdr3_nt: TGTGCCAGCAGTCGGGGGGCCTCCACAGATACGCAGTATTTT; cdr3_aa: CASSRGASTDTQYF
clone_size: .; d_call: .; j_call: TRBJ2-2; v_call: TRBV18; cdr3_nt: TGTGCCAGCTCACCAGACTACGGGGAGCTGTTTTTT; cdr3_aa: CASSPDYGELFF
clone_size: once; d_call: .; j_call: TRBJ2-1; v_call: TRBV5-1; cdr3_nt: TGCGCCAGCAGTGGCGGGGGCACCTACAATGAGCAGTTCTTC; cdr3_aa: CASSGGGTYNEQFF
clone_size: .; d_call: TRBD2; j_call: TRBJ2-1; v_call: TRBV25-1; cdr3_nt: TGTGCCAGCAGTGATCCAAGCGGGGGATCCTACAATGAGCAGTTCTTC; cdr3_aa: CASSDPSGGSYNEQFF
clone_size: .; d_call: TRBD1; j_call: TRBJ2-7; v_call: TRBV5-1; cdr3_nt: TGCGCCAGCAGAGACCAGGGGGCGCGGGAGCAGTACTTC; cdr3_aa: CASRDQGAREQYF
clone_size: .; d_call: .; j_call: TRBJ2-7; v_call: TRBV10-1; cdr3_nt: TGCGCCAGCAGTGATAGCACCTACGAGCAGTACTTC; cdr3_aa: CASSDSTYEQYF
clone_size: once; d_call: .; j_call: TRBJ1-4; v_call: TRBV19; cdr3_nt: TGTGCCAGTAGTACCCGGACAGCAACTAATGAAAAACTGTTTTTT; cdr3_aa: CASSTRTATNEKLFF
clone_size: .; d_call: TRBD2; j_call: TRBJ2-5; v_call: TRBV7-9; cdr3_nt: TGTGCCAGCAGCATGCCTGGGGGTAGCGGGAGGGGAGAGACCCAGTACTTC; cdr3_aa: CASSMPGGSGRGETQYF
clone_size: .; d_call: TRBD1; j_call: TRBJ1-2; v_call: TRBV19; cdr3_nt: TGTGCCAGTAGTAAGACCGGGACAGGGACCTTCTATGGCTACACCTTC; cdr3_aa: CASSKTGTGTFYGYTF
clone_size: .; d_call: TRBD2; j_call: TRBJ2-3; v_call: TRBV19; cdr3_nt: TGTGCCAGTACCACGCTAGCGGGGCTCACAGATACGCAGTATTTT; cdr3_aa: CASTTLAGLTDTQYF
clone_size: .; d_call: TRBD2; j_call: TRBJ2-1; v_call: TRBV10-3; cdr3_nt: TGTGCCCTGGGAACGGGACTAGCGGACTACAATGAGCAGTTCTTC; cdr3_aa: CALGTGLADYNEQFF
clone_size: few; d_call: TRBD1; j_call: TRBJ1-6; v_call: TRBV25-1; cdr3_nt: TGTGCCAGCAGTGAAGCTAGACAGGGTTGGAATTCACCCCTCCACTTT; cdr3_aa: CASSEARQGWNSPLHF
clone_size: .; d_call: .; j_call: TRBJ1-6; v_call: TRBV30; cdr3_nt: TGTGCCTGGAGGGGTCAGGGCGATTCACCCCTCCACTTT; cdr3_aa: CAWRGQGDSPLHF
clone_size: .; d_call: .; j_call: TRBJ2-3; v_call: TRBV4-2; cdr3_nt: TGTGCCAGCAGCCCCACGGGGTTAGGTAGCACAGATACGCAGTATTTT; cdr3_aa: CASSPTGLGSTDTQYF
clone_size: once; d_call: TRBD1; j_call: TRBJ2-5; v_call: TRBV19; cdr3_nt: TGTGCCAGTAGTTCCGACAGGGGAAGCCAGACCCAGTACTTC; cdr3_aa: CASSSDRGSQTQYF
clone_size: .; d_call: .; j_call: TRBJ1-1; v_call: TRBV20-1; cdr3_nt: TGCAGTTACTTCGGGGAGGAAGCTTTCTTT; cdr3_aa: CSYFGEEAFF
clone_size: .; d_call: TRBD1; j_call: TRBJ1-2; v_call: TRBV27; cdr3_nt: TGTGCCAGCAGTTCCCGACAGGGGCGGCCTGCTAACTATGGCTACACCTTC; cdr3_aa: CASSSRQGRPANYGYTF
clone_size: once; d_call: .; j_call: TRBJ1-2; v_call: TRBV29-1; cdr3_nt: TGCAGCTCCCGTGAGGCGGTAAACTATGGCTACACCTTC; cdr3_aa: CSSREAVNYGYTF
clone_size: .; d_call: .; j_call: TRBJ1-1; v_call: TRBV28; cdr3_nt: TGTGCCAGCAGTTCACCCAAGGGGAGGACTGAAGCTTTCTTT; cdr3_aa: CASSSPKGRTEAFF
clone_size: .; d_call: TRBD1; j_call: TRBJ1-6; v_call: TRBV5-5; cdr3_nt: TGTGCCAGCAGCTCTGGGACAGTCTATAATTCACCCCTCCACTTT; cdr3_aa: CASSSGTVYNSPLHF
clone_size: .; d_call: .; j_call: TRBJ2-3; v_call: TRBV5-6; cdr3_nt: TGTGCCAGCAGCTCGGACATAGAAGTAGATACGCAGTATTTT; cdr3_aa: CASSSDIEVDTQYF
clone_size: .; d_call: TRBD2; j_call: TRBJ2-5; v_call: TRBV28; cdr3_nt: TGTGCCAGCAGTTTACTAGCGGGGGGGGAAGAGACCCAGTACTTC; cdr3_aa: CASSLLAGGEETQYF
clone_size: .; d_call: TRBD1; j_call: TRBJ2-3; v_call: TRBV6-5; cdr3_nt: TGTGCCAGCAGTTCCGTGGGGACAGCGAGCACAGATACGCAGTATTTT; cdr3_aa: CASSSVGTASTDTQYF
clone_size: .; d_call: TRBD1; j_call: TRBJ1-1; v_call: TRBV10-3; cdr3_nt: TGTGTCATCAGTACACAGGGGAGTACTGAAGCTTTCTTT; cdr3_aa: CVISTQGSTEAFF
clone_size: few; d_call: .; j_call: TRBJ2-7; v_call: TRBV2; cdr3_nt: TGTGCCAGCAGTGATAGGCGCAGGGCCCACGAGCAGTACTTC; cdr3_aa: CASSDRRRAHEQYF
clone_size: .; d_call: .; j_call: TRBJ2-7; v_call: TRBV18; cdr3_nt: TGTGCCAGCTCACGCCAGGAGGGCATCGACAGCTCCTACGAGCAGTACTTC; cdr3_aa: CASSRQEGIDSSYEQYF
clone_size: .; d_call: .; j_call: TRBJ2-3; v_call: TRBV14; cdr3_nt: TGTGCCAGCAGCCAGACAGGACTCGCTTCCACAGATACGCAGTATTTT; cdr3_aa: CASSQTGLASTDTQYF
clone_size: once; d_call: .; j_call: TRBJ2-3; v_call: TRBV27; cdr3_nt: TGTGCCAGCAGTTTCGTCCAGACATACGGCGATACGCAGTATTTT; cdr3_aa: CASSFVQTYGDTQYF
clone_size: .; d_call: .; j_call: TRBJ2-7; v_call: TRBV12-1; cdr3_nt: TGTGCCAGCAGCACGGACAGGGGGGTGTACGAGCAGTACTTC; cdr3_aa: CASSTDRGVYEQYF
clone_size: .; d_call: TRBD1; j_call: TRBJ1-3; v_call: TRBV23-1; cdr3_nt: TGCGCCAGCAGTCAACTCACAGGGACAGAGTCAGGAAACACCATATATTTT; cdr3_aa: CASSQLTGTESGNTIYF
clone_size: .; d_call: .; j_call: TRBJ1-4; v_call: TRBV7-9; cdr3_nt: TGTGCCAGCAGCTTTATCTCCGAAAAACTGTTTTTT; cdr3_aa: CASSFISEKLFF
clone_size: few; d_call: TRBD2; j_call: TRBJ2-2; v_call: TRBV4-2; cdr3_nt: TGTGCCAGCAGCACTCGTAGCGGGACTAGCGAGATCGGGGAGCTGTTTTTT; cdr3_aa: CASSTRSGTSEIGELFF
clone_size: .; d_call: TRBD1; j_call: TRBJ1-4; v_call: TRBV9; cdr3_nt: TGTGCCAGCAGCGTAGGACAGGGCATGGAGTTCTTAGGAGAAAAACTGTTTTTT; cdr3_aa: CASSVGQGMEFLGEKLFF
clone_size: few; d_call: TRBD1; j_call: TRBJ1-2; v_call: TRBV5-8; cdr3_nt: TGTGCCAGCAGCTCGGTGGCGACAGGGGTGAGCTATGGCTACACCTTC; cdr3_aa: CASSSVATGVSYGYTF
clone_size: few; d_call: .; j_call: TRBJ1-3; v_call: TRBV6-6; cdr3_nt: TGTGCCAGCAGTTGGGGGGAGAACTCTGGAAACACCATATATTTT; cdr3_aa: CASSWGENSGNTIYF